This TCR beta chain was recovered during a study of blood T cell repertoires in COVID-19. Overall study context: Both acute and convalescent COVID-19 samples were obtained from the United States, Italy and Spain. PBMCs, B-cell-depleted T cells, or T cells were the source of the cDNA or gDNA that made up the material.

The germline CDR1 and CDR2 sequences are SGHAT and FQNNGV. The length of the CDR3 is 19 residues. The ends lost 5 bases at V and 0 bases at J; junction bases unmatched: 15. The authors' processing: Reference gene primer amplification yielded estimated nucleated cell counts. The assay was immunoSEQ multiplex PCR, and TCRdb's table has in-frame clones only and misses some. V and J calls and clone size come straight from that table; D and trimming were deduced from the DNA. The sample lists over 150,000 clones; approximately 88% were seen once. This chain links TRBV11-2 with TRBJ2-1, with 8 bases lining up with TRBD2. Material: peripheral blood. The origin of this receptor is a woman over 75 with active or convalescent COVID-19. The CDR3 here is CASSPPIAGTPSSYNEQFF. The CDR3 DNA is TGTGCCAGCAGCCCCCCCATAGCGGGGACCCCTAGCTCCTACAATGAGCAGTTCTTC.